Each of the 13 T cell receptor beta chains below was sequenced from the same sample in a study of shared T cell receptors in the human thymus. Assay: immunoSEQ multiplex PCR; the TCRdb copy retains only in-frame clones and omits some. The sample lists about 660,000 clones, 70% to 90% seen once, with 0.0094% in the top ten. A further study also used this sample, focusing on human thymus T cells.

Sequenced input: thymocytes. These receptors were taken from a boy younger than two with a congenital heart defect.

This clone showed up just a few times. Because the CDR3's place on the DNA is in doubt, the DNA is left out and the CDR3 is given as listed by TCRdb. The chain recombines TRBV20-1 with TRBJ2-1; no check of the table's D call, TRBD2, against the DNA was made. The CDR3 spans 10 amino acids, including both terminal residues. Germline V lookup: CDR1 DFQATT, CDR2 SNEGSKA (reference sequence). The CDR3 reads CSVGYGTSFF.

This chain connects TRBV4-3 to TRBJ2-1, with D perhaps matching TRBD2 (6 bases). Trimming took 1 base from V and 8 from J, leaving 9 bases between them. Germline V CDR1 and CDR2: LGHNA, YSLEER. The CDR3 length is 13 residues. The CDR3 DNA reads TGCGCCAGCAGCCAAGGGGACTCGCATGAGCAGTTCTTC. It yields the protein CASSQGDSHEQFF.

This clone showed up just a few times. The CDR3 bases are TGTGCCAGCAGTTGGGGGGACAGGGGCTCCTACGAGCAGTACTTC. It yields the protein CASSWGDRGSYEQYF. The rearrangement uses TRBV28 and TRBJ2-7; TRBD1 matches 10 bases. The V gene end was trimmed by 4 bases and the J gene end by 0 bases; junction bases not matched to a gene: 3. Germline V gene sequence: CDR1 MDHEN, CDR2 SYDVKM. The CDR3 length is 15 residues.

The rearrangement links TRBV5-6 to TRBJ2-7; TRBD1 agrees at 8 bases. Germline V gives CDR1 SGHDT, CDR2 YYEEEE. The CDR3 loop spans 16 amino acids. The J segment lost 2 bases and the V segment lost 0 bases, leaving 7 bases of the junction unmatched. The chain's CDR3 is CASSLGQGPSTYEQYF. DNA for the CDR3: TGTGCCAGCAGCTTGGGACAGGGGCCCTCCACCTACGAGCAGTACTTC.

The CDR3 DNA follows: TGTGCCAGCAGTTCCCCGCTAGGGGGCGGGAAAGGGGATACGCAGTATTTT. Translated: CASSSPLGGGKGDTQYF. This chain joins TRBV27 and TRBJ2-3, with a possible D match to TRBD1 (7 bases). The CDR3 covers 17 residues. Germline V lookup: CDR1 MNHEY, CDR2 SMNVEV (reference sequence). Deletions cut 4 bases from V and 6 bases from J, with 23 bases between.

This clone was detected once. This chain joins TRBV4-1 and TRBJ2-7; no clear D. The germline CDR1 and CDR2 sequences are MGHRA and YSYEKL. Trimming removed 4 bases at V and 0 bases at J, with 10 bases between. There are 14 residues in the CDR3. CDR3 in amino acids: CASSRYSLSYEQYF. CDR3 coding DNA: TGCGCCAGCAGCCGGTACAGCCTCTCCTACGAGCAGTACTTC.

The chain links TRBV28 to TRBJ2-3; perhaps TRBD2 as D (6 bases). The V gene lost 6 bases and the J gene lost 0 bases, with 19 bases spanning the gap. This CDR3 is built from 17 residues. The germline V gene has CDR1 MDHEN and CDR2 SYDVKM. The CDR3 nucleotides read TGTGCCAGCAGCCAAGGTTTCGGCGGGACTAGCACAGATACGCAGTATTTT. Translated, it gives CASSQGFGGTSTDTQYF.

The chain uses TRBV2 and TRBJ1-5; 9 positions agree with TRBD1. Germline CDR1 and CDR2: SNHLY and FYNNEI. V dropped 4 bases and J dropped 5; count of bases not matched to a gene: 9. The CDR3 is 16 residues long. Here the CDR3 reads CASSGGDRVGDQPQHF. CDR3 bases: TGTGCCAGCAGTGGGGGGGACAGGGTGGGAGATCAGCCCCAGCATTTT.

This chain links TRBV28 with TRBJ1-5; 9 bases map to TRBD1. Germline-derived CDR1 and CDR2 are MDHEN and SYDVKM. This CDR3 spans 14 amino acids. Germline trimming cut 10 bases from V and 0 bases from J; bases unmatched to any gene: 4. CDR3 region: CAIDRGCSNQPQHF. The DNA of the CDR3 is TGTGCCATCGACAGGGGGTGTAGCAATCAGCCCCAGCATTTT.

The chain has TRBV6-5 and TRBJ1-1; 7 bases match TRBD1. Trimming at V came to 4 bases and at J to 0 bases, leaving 8 bases not matched to a gene. This CDR3 is built from 16 residues. Germline CDR1 and CDR2: MNHEY and SVGAGI. CDR3 in DNA: TGTGCCAGCAGTTCTCGACAGGGAACGATGAACACTGAAGCTTTCTTT. Its protein product is CASSSRQGTMNTEAFF.

The chain joins TRBV7-6 to TRBJ2-7; 8 bases map to TRBD1. Germline CDR1 SGHVS, CDR2 FNYEAQ. The CDR3 has 15 residues. V lost 3 bases to trimming and J lost 1 base; unmatched junction nucleotides: 5. The CDR3 is CASSFATGGSYEQYF. As DNA, the CDR3 is TGTGCCAGCAGCTTCGCCACAGGGGGTTCCTACGAGCAGTACTTC. Complete variable domain (other parts from reference TRBV7-6 and TRBJ2-7): GAGVSQSPRYKVTKRGQDVALRCDPISGHVSLYWYRQALGQGPEFLTYFNYEAQQDKSGLPNDRFSAERPEGSISTLTIQRTEQRDSAMYRCASSFATGGSYEQYFGPGTRLTVT.

The rearrangement links TRBV6-1 to TRBJ1-3, with 7 positions matching TRBD1. The CDR3 is made up of 17 amino acids. Germline V gives CDR1 MNHNS, CDR2 SASEGT. The J segment lost 2 bases and the V segment lost 1 base, leaving 8 bases of the junction unmatched. This CDR3 is CASSEEVRQGAGNTIYF. The CDR3 DNA reads TGTGCCAGCAGTGAAGAAGTTAGGCAGGGGGCTGGAAACACCATATATTTT.

This clone has a single count. The CDR3 protein is CASTYSRSTDTQYF. The CDR3 coding sequence is TGTGCCAGCACCTACAGCCGGAGCACAGATACGCAGTATTTT. The chain has TRBV5-5 and TRBJ2-3; D gene uncertain. V lost 6 bases and J 0 bases, leaving 11 bases between the germline ends. Per germline, CDR1 SGHKS and CDR2 YYEKEE (reference sequence). The CDR3 extends over 14 amino acids.